This TCR beta chain was profiled in a study of CD8+CD57+ T cells in acquired aplastic anemia. Study-wide results and limits: CD8+ Simpson's diversity did not differ significantly between patients and controls.

Using genomic DNA as the template, TCR beta VDJ and CDR3 profiling was carried out. TCRdb fed the reads into MiXCR, producing one record per CDR3 protein. This table has approximately 99,000 distinct CDR3 sequences, around 53% appearing once. Concerning this clonotype: Its antigen is unidentified.

This CDR3 spans 12 amino acids. The germline V gene has CDR1 DFQATT and CDR2 SNEGSKA (reference sequence). The sequence was obtained from a human donor in good health, serving as a control. The sequencing input was sorted CD4+, CD8+, or CD8+CD57+ T cells (not recorded which) from PBMCs. The chain couples TRBV20-1 to TRBJ1-2; 8 bases line up with TRBD1. The CDR3 loop reads CSLATGDHGYTF. The CDR3 bases are TGCAGCCTGGCGACAGGGGATCATGGCTACACCTTC.